A selection of T cell receptor beta chains follows, all from one sample in a study of shared clonotypes between healthy human individuals. The protocol was immunoSEQ multiplex PCR, while the TCRdb copy is restricted to in-frame clones and leaves out a portion. Of some 2 million clones detected, about 94% appear once; the ten largest clones hold 0.9% to 1.3%. Sequenced: naive CD8+ T cells sorted from blood. These TCRs come from a man younger than 35 in good health. Both conserved end residues are part of each CDR3. The D gene is left open where the match is weak. A row's size may be missing; if present it is once, few, many or a size class.

size,D,J,V,DNA,CDR3
many,-,TRBJ1-1,TRBV10-1,TGCGCCAGCAGTGAGTCGATGAACACTGAAGCTTTCTTT,CASSESMNTEAFF
-,-,TRBJ2-1,TRBV19,TGTGCCAGTAGACCCGCCGTAGGGGGGATCTACAATGAGCAGTTCTTC,CASRPAVGGIYNEQFF
-,-,TRBJ2-7,TRBV29-1,TGCAGCGTCCTTCTGGGGACCTACGAGCAGTACTTC,CSVLLGTYEQYF
-,-,TRBJ2-3,TRBV4-3,TGCGCCAGCAGCCAAGATTTAGATACGCAGTATTTT,CASSQDLDTQYF
once,-,TRBJ2-7,TRBV9,TGTGCCAGCAGCGTAAACTGGGGAACCTACGAGCAGTACTTC,CASSVNWGTYEQYF
-,TRBD2,TRBJ2-5,TRBV28,TGTGCCAGCAGTCATGGACTAGCGGGGGCGCGGGAGACCCAGTACTTC,CASSHGLAGARETQYF
-,-,TRBJ1-4,TRBV7-9,TGTGCCAGCAGCTTAGCTCAGGGTCGGGATGAAAAACTGTTTTTT,CASSLAQGRDEKLFF
-,-,TRBJ1-1,TRBV11-2,TGTGCCAGCAGCCTGGGGCCCCGCATGAACACTGAAGCTTTCTTT,CASSLGPRMNTEAFF
once,-,TRBJ1-1,TRBV4-1,TGCGCCAGCAGCCAAGAAACGGGGGGGGAACCTGAAGCTTTCTTT,CASSQETGGEPEAFF
-,-,TRBJ1-1,TRBV20-1,TGCAGTGCTCCGGGGGCTTTTGCTTTCTTT,CSAPGAFAFF
-,TRBD1,TRBJ2-7,TRBV5-1,TGCGCCAGCAGCTTGGCACAGGGGGCGCCGGGTGCCTACGAGCAGTACTTC,CASSLAQGAPGAYEQYF
-,TRBD2,TRBJ2-3,TRBV5-6,TGTGCCAGCAGCGAGGGACTAGCGGGGCTAACAGATACGCAGTATTTT,CASSEGLAGLTDTQYF
-,-,TRBJ2-2,TRBV9,TGTGCCAGCAGTATCCAGGGCACCGGGGAGCTGTTTTTT,CASSIQGTGELFF
-,TRBD2,TRBJ2-7,TRBV4-1,TGCGCCAGCAGCCTCCTGGGACTAGCGGCGGAGGACGAGCAGTACTTC,CASSLLGLAAEDEQYF
-,TRBD1,TRBJ2-7,TRBV7-9,TGTGCCAGCAGCTTAGTTGGACAGGGGATCAACGAGCAGTACTTC,CASSLVGQGINEQYF
-,TRBD1,TRBJ2-2,TRBV19,TGTGCCAGTAGTATCGGACAGGGGGCAGCCGGGGAGCTGTTTTTT,CASSIGQGAAGELFF
-,-,TRBJ2-1,TRBV9,TGTGCCAGCAGCCTCAGCCCAGGGAGCTCCTACAATGAGCAGTTCTTC,CASSLSPGSSYNEQFF
-,TRBD1,TRBJ2-1,TRBV5-4,TGTGCCAGCAGCTTTACAGGGGTCGCGTACAATGAGCAGTTCTTC,CASSFTGVAYNEQFF
once,-,TRBJ1-2,TRBV7-9,TGTGCCAGCAGCTTAGGGGACTCTCCGCCCGGCTACACCTTC,CASSLGDSPPGYTF
-,-,TRBJ2-1,TRBV7-9,TGTGCCAGCAGCTTAGTTGGGGATGAGCAGTTCTTC,CASSLVGDEQFF
-,TRBD2,TRBJ2-1,TRBV5-3,TGTGCCAGAAGCTCGGGACTAGCGGCCCTATACAATGAGCAGTTCTTC,CARSSGLAALYNEQFF
-,-,TRBJ2-5,TRBV10-2,TGCGCCAGCAGTGAGCAAAGTTTGGGAGAGACCCAGTACTTC,CASSEQSLGETQYF
-,-,TRBJ2-7,TRBV7-2,TGTGCCAGCAGCCGGGAGTCCTACGAGCAGTACTTC,CASSRESYEQYF
-,-,TRBJ1-3,TRBV30,TGTGCCTGGATGGACACCTTCTCTGGAAACACCATATATTTT,CAWMDTFSGNTIYF
-,-,TRBJ1-4,TRBV27,TGTGCCAGCAGTTTCGCAGGGGCCGGTGAAAAACTGTTTTTT,CASSFAGAGEKLFF
-,-,TRBJ1-1,TRBV5-1,TGCGCCAGCAGCTTGGCACCAGTTGATGAAGCTTTCTTT,CASSLAPVDEAFF
-,TRBD1,TRBJ1-2,TRBV27,TGTGCCAGCAGTTGGGACAGGGGCTATGGCTACACCTTC,CASSWDRGYGYTF
few,-,TRBJ2-7,TRBV7-9,TGTGCCAGCAGTCGGTGGTACGAGCAGTACTTC,CASSRWYEQYF
-,-,TRBJ2-6,TRBV29-1,TGCAGCGTTGAAGATCCGCAGGGGGAGGAGGACGTCCTGACTTTC,CSVEDPQGEEDVLTF
once,-,TRBJ1-5,TRBV27,TGTGCCAGCAGCCTCTCATGGCAGGCGAATTTGAAGAGCAATCAGCCCCAGCATTTT,CASSLSWQANLKSNQPQHF
-,-,TRBJ1-6,TRBV16,TGTGCCAGCAGCGTGCCTCGAGGAGAGAATTCACCCCTCCACTTT,CASSVPRGENSPLHF
-,-,TRBJ1-1,TRBV6-1,TGTGCCAGCAGTGGAACAGGGTTTGAAGCTTTCTTT,CASSGTGFEAFF
-,-,TRBJ2-1,TRBV6-6,TGTGCCAGCAGTACAGACGTAGCAAGCTCCTACAATGAGCAGTTCTTC,CASSTDVASSYNEQFF
-,TRBD2,TRBJ2-1,TRBV27,TGTGCCAGCAGTGCACTAGCGGGGGGAGGCAATGAGCAGTTCTTC,CASSALAGGGNEQFF
-,TRBD2,TRBJ2-7,TRBV4-2,TGTGCCAGCAGCCACGGGACTAGCTCCTACGAGCAGTACTTC,CASSHGTSSYEQYF
-,-,TRBJ2-1,TRBV10-3,TGTGCCATCAGTGGAGAAGTGACAGCCTACAATGAGCAGTTCTTC,CAISGEVTAYNEQFF
-,-,TRBJ1-5,TRBV9,TGTGCCAGCAGCGTACAGGGCGGCCAGCCCCAGCATTTT,CASSVQGGQPQHF
once,TRBD1,TRBJ1-2,TRBV9,TGTGCCAGCAGCTTAGGACAGGACTATGGCTACACCTTC,CASSLGQDYGYTF
-,-,TRBJ2-2,TRBV5-1,TGCGCCAGCAGCTTGTCCCCCCCGAACACCGGGGAGCTGTTTTTT,CASSLSPPNTGELFF
-,-,TRBJ2-5,TRBV6-5,TGTGCCAGCAGTTACTCCGGGGGACAGCAAGAGACCCAGTACTTC,CASSYSGGQQETQYF
-,TRBD2,TRBJ2-2,TRBV2,TGTGCCAGCAGTGGTAGCGGGGAATCGTCCGGGGAGCTGTTTTTT,CASSGSGESSGELFF
-,TRBD2,TRBJ2-1,TRBV29-1,TGCAGCGTGGCCAGCGGGGGCTCCTACAATGAGCAGTTCTTC,CSVASGGSYNEQFF
-,TRBD2,TRBJ2-5,TRBV28,TGTGCCAGCAGTTTCTGGGCTAGCGGGGAGTGGGAGACCCAGTACTTC,CASSFWASGEWETQYF
-,-,TRBJ2-7,TRBV5-8,TGTGCCAGCAGCTCGCCGGGAGATGCCCACGAGCAGTACTTC,CASSSPGDAHEQYF
-,-,TRBJ2-7,TRBV7-6,TGTGCCAGCAGCTTAGACAGGGATCCCTCCTACGAGCAGTACTTC,CASSLDRDPSYEQYF
-,-,TRBJ2-3,TRBV10-2,TGCGCCAGCAGGGAAGATACGCAGTATTTT,CASREDTQYF
-,-,TRBJ1-5,TRBV6-1,TGTGCCAGCAGTGAATTGGGTGCAGGTCAGCCCCAGCATTTT,CASSELGAGQPQHF
-,-,TRBJ2-7,TRBV11-2,TGTGCCAGCAGCTCGGAAGCCTACGAGCAGTACTTC,CASSSEAYEQYF
-,-,TRBJ2-2,TRBV6-5,TGTGCCAGCAGTTACGGTGTGGGCACCGGGGAGCTGTTTTTT,CASSYGVGTGELFF
once,-,TRBJ2-7,TRBV7-2,TGTGCCAGCAGCTTAGAGACCCTTTTTAGCGAAAGCTCCTACGAGCAGTACTTC,CASSLETLFSESSYEQYF
-,-,TRBJ1-1,TRBV7-9,TGTGCCAGCAGCTTAGCCGACATGAACACTGAAGCTTTCTTT,CASSLADMNTEAFF
-,TRBD2,TRBJ2-7,TRBV5-1,TGCGCCAGCAGCGGCTCTAGCGGTCCTAGCTCCTACGAGCAGTACTTC,CASSGSSGPSSYEQYF
-,TRBD1,TRBJ1-1,TRBV2,TGTGCCAGCGGGACAGGGCGGAACACTGAAGCTTTCTTT,CASGTGRNTEAFF
-,-,TRBJ1-1,TRBV28,TGTGCCAGCAGCCCTATCCTTGGACAAGAAATGAACACTGAAGCTTTCTTT,CASSPILGQEMNTEAFF
-,TRBD1,TRBJ2-2,TRBV7-9,TGTGCCAGCAGCAGAGGGCCGGACAGGGCTTACACCGGGGAGCTGTTTTTT,CASSRGPDRAYTGELFF
-,TRBD2,TRBJ2-7,TRBV5-1,TGCGCCAGCAGCGGTCCCACGGGGGGGACCTACGAGCAGTACTTC,CASSGPTGGTYEQYF
-,-,TRBJ1-1,TRBV4-1,TGCGCCAGCAGCCACAAAGGGGCTGAAGCTTTCTTT,CASSHKGAEAFF
-,-,TRBJ2-7,TRBV4-3,TGCGCCAGCAGCCAAGATGAGATCGGGGGAGGAAGCTACGAGCAGTACTTC,CASSQDEIGGGSYEQYF